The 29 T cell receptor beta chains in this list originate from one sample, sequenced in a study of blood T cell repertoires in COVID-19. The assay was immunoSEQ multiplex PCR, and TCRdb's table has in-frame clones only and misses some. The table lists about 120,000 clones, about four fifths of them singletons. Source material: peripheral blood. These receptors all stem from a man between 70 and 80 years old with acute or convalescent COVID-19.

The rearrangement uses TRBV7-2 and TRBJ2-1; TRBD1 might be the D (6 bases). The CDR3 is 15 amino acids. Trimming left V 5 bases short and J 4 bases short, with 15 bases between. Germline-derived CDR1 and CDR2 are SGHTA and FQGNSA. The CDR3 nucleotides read TGTGCCAGCAGCCTCCAGGGGATCACTTACAATGAGCAGTTCTTC. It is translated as CASSLQGITYNEQFF. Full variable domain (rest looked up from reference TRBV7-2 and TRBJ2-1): GAGVSQSPSNKVTEKGKDVELRCDPISGHTALYWYRQSLGQGLEFLIYFQGNSAPDKSGLPSDRFSAERTGGSVSTLTIQRTQQEDSAVYLCASSLQGITYNEQFFGPGTRLTVL.

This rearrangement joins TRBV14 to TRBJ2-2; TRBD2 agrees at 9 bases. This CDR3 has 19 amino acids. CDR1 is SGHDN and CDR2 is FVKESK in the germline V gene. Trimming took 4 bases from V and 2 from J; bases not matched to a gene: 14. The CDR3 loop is CASSPVWEVAGANTGELFF. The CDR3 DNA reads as TGTGCCAGCAGCCCCGTTTGGGAGGTAGCGGGGGCAAACACCGGGGAGCTGTTTTTT.

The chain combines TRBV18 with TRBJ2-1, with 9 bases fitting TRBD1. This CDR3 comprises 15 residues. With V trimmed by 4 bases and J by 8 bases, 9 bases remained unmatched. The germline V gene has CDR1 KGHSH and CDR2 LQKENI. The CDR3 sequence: CASSRYRGRGDEQFF. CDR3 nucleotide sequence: TGTGCCAGCTCACGCTACAGGGGGCGCGGGGATGAGCAGTTCTTC.

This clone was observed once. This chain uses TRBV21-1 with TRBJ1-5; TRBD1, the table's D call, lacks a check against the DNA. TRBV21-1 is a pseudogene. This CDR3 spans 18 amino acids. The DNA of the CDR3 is TGTGCCAGCAGCTCAAAAGAAAGTCCCGCCAGGGGCAATCAGCCCCAGCATTTT. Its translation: CASSSKESPARGNQPQHF.

The CDR3 sequence: CAWSVSVGNTIYF. The CDR3 region has the DNA TGTGCCTGGAGTGTGAGTGTGGGAAACACCATATATTTT. This chain joins TRBV30 and TRBJ1-3; D call uncertain. V was pared by 0 bases and J by 4 bases, with 7 bases between. CDR1 and CDR2 from the germline V gene are GTSNPN and SVGIG (reference sequence). The CDR3 is 13 residues long.

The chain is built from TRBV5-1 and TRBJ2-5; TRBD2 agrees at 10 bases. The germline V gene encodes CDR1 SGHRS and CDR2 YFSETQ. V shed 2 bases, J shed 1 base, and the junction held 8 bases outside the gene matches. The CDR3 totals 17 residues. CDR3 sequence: CASSLHSSGGIQETQYF. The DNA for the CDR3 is TGCGCCAGCAGCTTACACTCTAGCGGGGGTATCCAAGAGACCCAGTACTTC.

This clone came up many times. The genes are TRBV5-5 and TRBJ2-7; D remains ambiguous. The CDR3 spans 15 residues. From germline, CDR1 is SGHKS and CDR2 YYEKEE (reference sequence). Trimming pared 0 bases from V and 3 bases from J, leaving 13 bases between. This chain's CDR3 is CASSLGVRSGYEQYF. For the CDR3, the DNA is TGTGCCAGCAGCTTGGGAGTGAGATCGGGCTACGAGCAGTACTTC.

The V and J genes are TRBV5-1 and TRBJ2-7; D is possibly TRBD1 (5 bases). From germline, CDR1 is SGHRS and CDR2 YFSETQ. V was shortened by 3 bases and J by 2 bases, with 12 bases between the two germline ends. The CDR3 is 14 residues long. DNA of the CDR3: TGCGCCAGCAGCTCCCCAGGGCGACCCTACGAGCAGTACTTC. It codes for CASSSPGRPYEQYF.

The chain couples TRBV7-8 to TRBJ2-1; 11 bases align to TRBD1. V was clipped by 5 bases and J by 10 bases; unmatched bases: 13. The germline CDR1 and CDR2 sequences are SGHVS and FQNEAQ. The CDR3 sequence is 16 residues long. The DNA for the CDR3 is TGTGCCAGCAGCATATGGACAGGGGGCATATTTCGGGAGCAGTTCTTC. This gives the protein CASSIWTGGIFREQFF.

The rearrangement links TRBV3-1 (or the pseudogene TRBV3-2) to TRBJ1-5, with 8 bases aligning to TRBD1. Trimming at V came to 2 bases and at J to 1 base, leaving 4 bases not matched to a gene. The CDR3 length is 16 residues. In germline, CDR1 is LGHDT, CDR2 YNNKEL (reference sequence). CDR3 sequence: CASSQHTGGSNQPQHF. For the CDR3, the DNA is TGTGCCAGCAGCCAACATACAGGGGGAAGCAATCAGCCCCAGCATTTT.

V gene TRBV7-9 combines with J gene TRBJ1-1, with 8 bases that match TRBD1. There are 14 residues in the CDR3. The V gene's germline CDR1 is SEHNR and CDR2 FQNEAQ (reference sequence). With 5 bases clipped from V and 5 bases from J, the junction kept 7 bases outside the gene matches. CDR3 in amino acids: CASSKGQGGTEAFF. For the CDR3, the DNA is TGTGCCAGCAGCAAAGGACAGGGAGGAACTGAAGCTTTCTTT.

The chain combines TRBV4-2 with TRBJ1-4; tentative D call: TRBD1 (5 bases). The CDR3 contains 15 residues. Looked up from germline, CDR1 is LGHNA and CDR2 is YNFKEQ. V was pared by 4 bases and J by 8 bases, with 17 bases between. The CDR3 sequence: CASSPDEGQGEKLFF. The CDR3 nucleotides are TGTGCCAGCAGCCCAGATGAAGGGCAGGGCGAAAAACTGTTTTTT.

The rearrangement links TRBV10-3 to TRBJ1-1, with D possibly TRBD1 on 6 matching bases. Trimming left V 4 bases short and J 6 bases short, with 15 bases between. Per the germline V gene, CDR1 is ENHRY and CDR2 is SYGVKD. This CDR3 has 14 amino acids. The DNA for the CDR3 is TGTGCCATCAGTGGTTACAGGGACGGGGCTGAAGCTTTCTTT. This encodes CAISGYRDGAEAFF.

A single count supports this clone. The CDR3 nucleotides are TGCGCCAGCAGCCTCTCGGGAGGGCTGTCCGGGGAGCTGTTTTTT. This sequence encodes CASSLSGGLSGELFF. The chain carries TRBV4-3 and TRBJ2-2, with 8 positions matching TRBD2. The CDR3 totals 15 residues. V trimming: 4 bases; J trimming: 6 bases; junction bases outside the gene matches: 7. CDR1 is LGHNA and CDR2 is YSLEER in the germline V gene.

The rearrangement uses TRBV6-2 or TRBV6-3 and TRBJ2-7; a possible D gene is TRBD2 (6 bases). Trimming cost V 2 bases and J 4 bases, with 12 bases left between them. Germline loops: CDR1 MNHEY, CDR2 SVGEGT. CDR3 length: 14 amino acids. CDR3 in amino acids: CASSYRDSNYEQYF. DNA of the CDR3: TGTGCCAGCAGTTACCGGGACTCGAATTACGAGCAGTACTTC.

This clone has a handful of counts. CDR3 protein: CASSQGDRDGEKLFF. CDR3 DNA sequence: TGCGCCAGCAGCCAAGGGGACAGGGACGGGGAAAAACTGTTTTTT. The chain uses TRBV4-3 and TRBJ1-4; the match to TRBD1 covers 9 bases. Per germline, CDR1 LGHNA and CDR2 YSLEER. V lost 1 base and J lost 8; bases outside the gene matches: 5. This CDR3 has 15 amino acids.

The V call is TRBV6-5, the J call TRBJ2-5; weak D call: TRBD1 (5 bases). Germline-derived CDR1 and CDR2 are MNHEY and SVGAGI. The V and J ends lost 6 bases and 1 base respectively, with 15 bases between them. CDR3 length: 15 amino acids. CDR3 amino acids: CASRELRQSQETQYF. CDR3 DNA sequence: TGTGCCAGCAGGGAGCTCAGACAGAGCCAAGAGACCCAGTACTTC.

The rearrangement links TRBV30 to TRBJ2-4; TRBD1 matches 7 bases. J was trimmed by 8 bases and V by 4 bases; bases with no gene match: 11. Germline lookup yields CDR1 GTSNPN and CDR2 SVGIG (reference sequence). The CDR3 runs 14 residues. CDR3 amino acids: CAWTTGIHSDIQYF. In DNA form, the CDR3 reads TGTGCCTGGACGACAGGGATTCATTCGGACATTCAGTACTTC.

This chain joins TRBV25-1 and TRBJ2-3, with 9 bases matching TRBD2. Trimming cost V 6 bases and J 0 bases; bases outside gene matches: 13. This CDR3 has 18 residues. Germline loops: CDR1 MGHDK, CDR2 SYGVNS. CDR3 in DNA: TGTGCCAGCAGCAAGATAGCGGGGGAGCTCTTAAGCACAGATACGCAGTATTTT. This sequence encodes CASSKIAGELLSTDTQYF.

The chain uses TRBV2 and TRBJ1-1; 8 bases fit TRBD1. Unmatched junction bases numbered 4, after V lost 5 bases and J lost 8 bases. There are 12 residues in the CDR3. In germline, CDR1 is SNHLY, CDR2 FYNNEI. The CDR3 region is CASSITGGEAFF. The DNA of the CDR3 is TGTGCCAGCAGTATTACAGGGGGAGAAGCTTTCTTT.

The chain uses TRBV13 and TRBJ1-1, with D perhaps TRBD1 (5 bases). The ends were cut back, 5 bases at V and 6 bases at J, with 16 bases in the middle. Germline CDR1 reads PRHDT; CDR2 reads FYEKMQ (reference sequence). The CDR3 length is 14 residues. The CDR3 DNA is TGTGCCAGCAGCCGAGGACGGGGGTACCCTGAAGCTTTCTTT. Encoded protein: CASSRGRGYPEAFF.

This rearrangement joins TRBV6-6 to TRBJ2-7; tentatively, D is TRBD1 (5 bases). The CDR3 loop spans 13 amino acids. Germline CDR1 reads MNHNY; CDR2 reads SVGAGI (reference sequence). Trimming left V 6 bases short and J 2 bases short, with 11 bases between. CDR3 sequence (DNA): TGTGCCAGCAGCCTCCCGACAGCCTACGAGCAGTACTTC. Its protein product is CASSLPTAYEQYF.

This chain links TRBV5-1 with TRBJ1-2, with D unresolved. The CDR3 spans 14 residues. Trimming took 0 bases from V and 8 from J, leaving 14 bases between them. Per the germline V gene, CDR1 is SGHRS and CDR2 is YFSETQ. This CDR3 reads CASSLGLSREGYTF. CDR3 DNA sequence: TGCGCCAGCAGCTTGGGTCTATCTAGGGAGGGCTACACCTTC.

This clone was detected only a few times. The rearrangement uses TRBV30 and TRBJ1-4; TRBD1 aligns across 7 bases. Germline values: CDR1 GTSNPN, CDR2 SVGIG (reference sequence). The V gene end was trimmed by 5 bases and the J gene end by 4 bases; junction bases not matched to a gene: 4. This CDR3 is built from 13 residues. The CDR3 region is CAWGDRINEKLFF. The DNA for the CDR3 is TGTGCCTGGGGGGACAGAATTAATGAAAAACTGTTTTTT.

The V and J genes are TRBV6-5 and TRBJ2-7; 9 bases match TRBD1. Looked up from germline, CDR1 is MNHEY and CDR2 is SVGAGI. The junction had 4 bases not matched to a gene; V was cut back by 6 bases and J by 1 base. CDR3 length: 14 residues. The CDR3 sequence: CASRRDRVSYEQYF. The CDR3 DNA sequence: TGTGCCAGCAGGAGGGACAGGGTATCCTACGAGCAGTACTTC.

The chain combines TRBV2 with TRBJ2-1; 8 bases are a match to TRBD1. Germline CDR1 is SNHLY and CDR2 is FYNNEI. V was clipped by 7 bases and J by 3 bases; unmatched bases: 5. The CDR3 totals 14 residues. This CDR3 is CASNTGGLYNEQFF. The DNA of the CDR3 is TGTGCCAGCAATACAGGGGGGCTCTACAATGAGCAGTTCTTC.

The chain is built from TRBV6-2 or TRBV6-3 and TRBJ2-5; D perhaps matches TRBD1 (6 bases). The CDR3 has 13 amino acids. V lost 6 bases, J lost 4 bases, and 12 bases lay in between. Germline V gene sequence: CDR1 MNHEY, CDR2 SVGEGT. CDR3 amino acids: CASSPWGPETQYF. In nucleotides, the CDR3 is TGTGCCAGCAGCCCGTGGGGGCCAGAGACCCAGTACTTC.

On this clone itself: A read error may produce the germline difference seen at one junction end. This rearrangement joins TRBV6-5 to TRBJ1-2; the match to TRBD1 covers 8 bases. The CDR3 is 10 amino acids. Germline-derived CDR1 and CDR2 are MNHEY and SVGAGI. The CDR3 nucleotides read TGTGCCAGCAGTACAGGGGGTAAATATTTC. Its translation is CASSTGGKYF.

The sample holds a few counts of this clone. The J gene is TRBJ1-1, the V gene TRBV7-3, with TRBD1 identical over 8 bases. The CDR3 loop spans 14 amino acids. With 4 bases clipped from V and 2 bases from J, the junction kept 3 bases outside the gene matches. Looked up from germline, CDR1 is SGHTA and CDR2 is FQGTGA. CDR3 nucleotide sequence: TGTGCCAGCAGCTCGGGACAGGCAAACACTGAAGCTTTCTTT. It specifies CASSSGQANTEAFF.